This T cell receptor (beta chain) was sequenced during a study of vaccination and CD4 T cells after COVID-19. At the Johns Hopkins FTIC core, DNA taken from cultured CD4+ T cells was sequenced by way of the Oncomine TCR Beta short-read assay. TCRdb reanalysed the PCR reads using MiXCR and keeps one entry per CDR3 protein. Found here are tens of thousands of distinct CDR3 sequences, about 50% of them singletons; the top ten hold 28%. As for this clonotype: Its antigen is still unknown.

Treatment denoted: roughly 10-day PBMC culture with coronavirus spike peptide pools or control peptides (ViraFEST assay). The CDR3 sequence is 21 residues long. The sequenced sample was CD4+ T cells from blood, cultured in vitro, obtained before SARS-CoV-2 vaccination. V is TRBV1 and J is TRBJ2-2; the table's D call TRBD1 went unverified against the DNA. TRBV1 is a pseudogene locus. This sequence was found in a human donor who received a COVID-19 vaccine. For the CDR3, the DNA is TGCACCAGCAGCCAAGATAAGGGCGGGGGCGCTTTAAAAAATGACACCGGGGAGCTGTTTTTT. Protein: CTSSQDKGGGALKNDTGELFF.